These 22 T cell receptor beta chains were sequenced from one sample in a study of blood T cells in healthy people across ages. The use of a sample-barcoded 5' primer and a J-beta primer mix characterized a second PCR of about 7 to 12 cycles. Using its own MiXCR run on the 5' RACE reads, TCRdb lists one record per CDR3 protein. The table records about 1.4 million distinct CDR3 sequences, roughly 60% of them present only once. The sequenced material came from blood. These receptors came from a young man in good health.

The CDR3 bases are TGTGCCAGCAGCTCCCCAGGGACCGCGGCGAACGAGCAGTACTTC. Translated, it gives CASSSPGTAANEQYF. V gene TRBV13 combines with J gene TRBJ2-5; the D gene could be TRBD1 or TRBD2 (5 bases each). The closer fit of TRBJ2-7 to the DNA end suggests the J call may be wrong. Germline CDR1 PRHDT, CDR2 FYEKMQ (reference sequence). The length of the CDR3 is 15 residues.

This clonotype has only one observation. This chain uses TRBV6-2 or TRBV6-3 with TRBJ2-5, with TRBD2 identical over 8 bases. Looked up from germline, CDR1 is MNHEY and CDR2 is SVGEGT. J was trimmed by 0 bases and V by 2 bases; bases with no gene match: 11. This CDR3 is built from 18 residues. The CDR3 loop reads CASSYLWRAGEYQETQYF. As DNA, the CDR3 is TGTGCCAGCAGTTACCTGTGGCGAGCGGGAGAGTACCAAGAGACCCAGTACTTC.

This chain joins TRBV4-1 and TRBJ2-3; D gene ambiguous. The CDR3 has 15 residues. Trimming stripped 0 bases from V and 3 bases from J, with 10 bases between. Germline V gene data show CDR1 as MGHRA and CDR2 as YSYEKL. The CDR3 DNA reads TGCGCCAGCAGCCAAGAGGAAGGTGCGACAGATACGCAGTATTTT. This codes for CASSQEEGATDTQYF.

The CDR3 DNA follows: TGCAGCAGACTAGCGGGAATGGGTAGCGATGAGCAGTTCTTC. As protein: CSRLAGMGSDEQFF. The chain employs TRBV20-1 and TRBJ2-1; 11 positions match TRBD2. This CDR3 is built from 14 residues. CDR1 is DFQATT and CDR2 is SNEGSKA in the germline V gene (reference sequence).

The CDR3 region is CASSPVPGWHGYTF. CDR3 nucleotides: TGTGCCAGCAGCCCGGTCCCAGGCTGGCATGGCTACACCTTC. This chain connects TRBV14 to TRBJ1-2, with D uncertain. V was cut by 4 bases and J by 6 bases, with 15 bases left in between. CDR1 and CDR2 from the germline V gene are SGHDN and FVKESK. The CDR3 is 14 residues long.

The chain is built from TRBV29-1 and TRBJ2-3; TRBD1 agrees at 7 bases. CDR3 length equals 14 residues. The V and J ends lost 7 bases and 6 bases, in that order; junction bases with no gene match: 13. The germline V gene has CDR1 SQVTM and CDR2 ANQGSEA. The CDR3 here is CSAQGQGEWDTQYF. As DNA, the CDR3 is TGCAGCGCCCAGGGTCAGGGGGAGTGGGATACGCAGTATTTT.

This chain uses TRBV20-1 with TRBJ2-5; unclear D gene. Germline V CDR1 and CDR2: DFQATT, SNEGSKA (reference sequence). This CDR3 is 11 amino acids long. V was trimmed by 4 bases and J by 2 bases, leaving 5 bases between them. The CDR3: CSATLQETQYF. Here the CDR3 DNA reads TGCAGTGCTACACTTCAAGAGACCCAGTACTTC.

This clonotype was counted a few times. The chain recombines TRBV7-9 with TRBJ2-1; 7 bases agree with TRBD2. V shed 1 base, J shed 6 bases, and the junction held 6 bases outside the gene matches. This CDR3 region has 15 residues. Germline V lookup: CDR1 SEHNR, CDR2 FQNEAQ (reference sequence). CDR3 sequence: CASSLGDYPFNEQFF. The CDR3 region has the DNA TGTGCCAGCAGCTTAGGGGACTACCCCTTCAATGAGCAGTTCTTC.

This clonotype has only a few counts. The chain employs TRBV11-2 and TRBJ1-2; TRBD1 matches at 11 bases. The V gene's germline CDR1 is SGHAT and CDR2 FQNNGV. V was clipped by 4 bases and J by 4 bases; unmatched bases: 14. This CDR3 comprises 18 residues. The CDR3: CASSWGPGQGDVGYGYTF. CDR3 coding DNA: TGTGCCAGCAGCTGGGGTCCGGGACAGGGGGATGTAGGCTATGGCTACACCTTC.

The J gene is TRBJ2-3, the V gene TRBV7-9, with D perhaps matching TRBD2 (5 bases). The CDR3 is 17 residues long. Trimming took 5 bases from V and 2 from J, leaving 20 bases between them. The V gene's germline CDR1 is SEHNR and CDR2 FQNEAQ (reference sequence). The CDR3 here is CASSPPGSRFHTDTQYF. CDR3 bases: TGTGCCAGCAGCCCACCGGGGTCCAGATTTCACACAGATACGCAGTATTTT.

V and J are TRBV4-3 and TRBJ2-4, with a possible D match to TRBD1 (6 bases). The J call may be wrong; the DNA end is better matched by TRBJ2-5. This CDR3 spans 14 amino acids. Germline CDR1 LGHNA, CDR2 YSLEER. CDR3 region: CASSQGLGAETQYF. In DNA, the CDR3 is TGCGCCAGCAGCCAAGGTCTGGGGGCTGAGACCCAGTACTTC.

This sequence joins TRBV29-1 and TRBJ2-4; the D is unclear. The closer fit of TRBJ2-7 to the DNA end suggests the J call may be wrong. The CDR3 is 13 amino acids. Looked up from germline, CDR1 is SQVTM and CDR2 is ANQGSEA. For the CDR3, the DNA is TGCAGCGTTGGCCGAAAATTAGGCTACGAGCAGTACTTC. Protein sequence: CSVGRKLGYEQYF.

The CDR3 loop is CASSQAPLHGGWTGELFF. CDR3 nucleotide sequence: TGCGCCAGCAGCCAAGCCCCCCTTCATGGCGGGTGGACCGGGGAGCTGTTTTTT. This sequence joins TRBV4-1 and TRBJ2-2, with D possibly being TRBD2 (5 bases). Trimming pared 1 base from V and 5 bases from J, leaving 20 bases between. The germline gives CDR1 MGHRA, CDR2 YSYEKL. This CDR3 is 18 amino acids long.

The chain has TRBV11-2 and TRBJ2-1; 7 bases agree with TRBD1. Germline V gene data show CDR1 as SGHAT and CDR2 as FQNNGV. The J segment lost 5 bases and the V segment lost 1 base, leaving 14 bases of the junction unmatched. The length of the CDR3 is 18 residues. The CDR3 DNA is TGTGCCAGCAGCTTAGGGTCTGGGACAGCTAAAGTACACAATGAGCAGTTCTTC. Protein product: CASSLGSGTAKVHNEQFF.

The chain employs TRBV7-9 and TRBJ2-7; D is tentatively TRBD1 or TRBD2 (6 bases each). In germline, CDR1 is SEHNR, CDR2 FQNEAQ (reference sequence). V was clipped by 10 bases and J by 4 bases, with 11 bases between them. CDR3 length: 11 amino acids. CDR3 sequence: CATLGGYEQYF. DNA of the CDR3: TGTGCCACCTTAGGGGGGTACGAGCAGTACTTC.

The rearrangement links TRBV4-1 to TRBJ2-7, with D maybe TRBD1 (6 bases). The germline V and J ends were trimmed by 4 bases and 1 base, with 11 bases remaining between them. Germline V CDR1 and CDR2: MGHRA, YSYEKL. CDR3 length equals 14 residues. CDR3 DNA sequence: TGCGCCAGCAGCCTCAGGACAGAGTCCTACGAGCAGTACTTC. It is translated as CASSLRTESYEQYF.

The chain has TRBV6-2 or TRBV6-3 and TRBJ2-3; D assignment may be TRBD1 or TRBD2 (5 bases each). Germline CDR1 and CDR2: MNHEY and SVGEGT. The CDR3 has 15 residues. Trimming removed 10 bases from V and 4 bases from J, with 21 bases in between. CDR3 loop: CATQRGGTNADTQYF. CDR3 nucleotides: TGTGCCACCCAGAGGGGCGGAACGAACGCAGATACGCAGTATTTT.

J is TRBJ1-2 and V is TRBV2; no reliable D call. Looked up from germline, CDR1 is SNHLY and CDR2 is FYNNEI. Trimming removed 2 bases from V and 3 bases from J, with 16 bases in between. The CDR3 runs to 16 residues. The CDR3 coding sequence is TGTGCCAGCAGTGAATGGGCGCGAGAAAGGGACTATGGCTACACCTTC. This sequence encodes CASSEWARERDYGYTF. Combining the CDR3 with reference TRBV2 and TRBJ1-2 gives the whole variable domain EPEVTQTPSHQVTQMGQEVILRCVPISNHLYFYWYRQILGQKVEFLVSFYNNEISEKSEIFDDQFSVERPDGSNFTLKIRSTKLEDSAMYFCASSEWARERDYGYTFGSGTRLTVV.

The V gene is TRBV28, the J gene TRBJ2-1; 7 nucleotides align to TRBD2. The CDR3 has 15 residues. J gave up 7 bases and V 2 bases, and 8 bases lay outside the gene matches. CDR1 and CDR2 (germline): MDHEN, SYDVKM. CDR3 sequence: CASSLTRTRLNEQFF. The DNA of the CDR3 is TGTGCCAGCAGTTTAACCCGGACTAGATTGAATGAGCAGTTCTTC.

The chain uses TRBV15 and TRBJ1-1; D might be TRBD1 (5 bases). Germline V gives CDR1 LNHNV, CDR2 YYDKDF (reference sequence). There are 13 residues in the CDR3. With 0 bases removed from V and 8 bases from J, the gap between germline ends came to 10 bases. CDR3 amino acids: CATSRDGGAEAFF. Here the CDR3 DNA reads TGTGCCACCAGCAGAGATGGTGGGGCAGAAGCTTTCTTT.

The chain recombines TRBV12-3 or TRBV12-4 with TRBJ1-4; D remains ambiguous. CDR3 length: 15 amino acids. V shed 2 bases and J shed 7 bases, with 14 bases lying between them. The CDR3, as DNA: TGTGCCAGCAGTTTAAGACGGGATTTCGGTGAAAAACTGTTTTTT. Translation: CASSLRRDFGEKLFF.

J is TRBJ2-1 and V is TRBV6-2 or TRBV6-3; the D is unclear. Germline V gene sequence: CDR1 MNHEY, CDR2 SVGEGT. V was trimmed by 6 bases and J by 9 bases, leaving 15 bases between them. This CDR3 has 13 residues. In nucleotides, the CDR3 is TGTGCCAGCAGCCCGACTGGTATCTCTGAGCAGTTCTTC. Translated, it gives CASSPTGISEQFF.